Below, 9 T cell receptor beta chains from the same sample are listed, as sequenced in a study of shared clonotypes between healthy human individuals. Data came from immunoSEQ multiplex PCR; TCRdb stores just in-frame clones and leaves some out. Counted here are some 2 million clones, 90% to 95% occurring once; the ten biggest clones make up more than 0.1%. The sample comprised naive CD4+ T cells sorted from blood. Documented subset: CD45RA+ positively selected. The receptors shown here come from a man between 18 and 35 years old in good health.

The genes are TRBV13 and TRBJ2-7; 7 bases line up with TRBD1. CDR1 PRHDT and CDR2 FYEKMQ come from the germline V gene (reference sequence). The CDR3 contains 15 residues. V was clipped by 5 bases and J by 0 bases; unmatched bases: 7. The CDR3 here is CASSQGQAGSYEQYF. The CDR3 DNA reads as TGTGCCAGCAGCCAAGGACAGGCGGGCTCCTACGAGCAGTACTTC.

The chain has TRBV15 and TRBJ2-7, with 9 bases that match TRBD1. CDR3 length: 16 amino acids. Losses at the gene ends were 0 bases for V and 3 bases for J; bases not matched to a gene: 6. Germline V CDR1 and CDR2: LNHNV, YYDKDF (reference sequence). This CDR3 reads CATSRDRDRDFYEQYF. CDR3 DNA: TGTGCCACCAGCAGAGACCGGGACAGGGACTTCTACGAGCAGTACTTC.

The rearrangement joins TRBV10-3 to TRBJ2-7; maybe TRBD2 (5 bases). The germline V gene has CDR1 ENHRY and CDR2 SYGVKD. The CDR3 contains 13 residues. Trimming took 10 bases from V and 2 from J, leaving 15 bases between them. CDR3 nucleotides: TGTGCCACCGGGGTTCCTCTGGCCTACGAGCAGTACTTC. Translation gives CATGVPLAYEQYF.

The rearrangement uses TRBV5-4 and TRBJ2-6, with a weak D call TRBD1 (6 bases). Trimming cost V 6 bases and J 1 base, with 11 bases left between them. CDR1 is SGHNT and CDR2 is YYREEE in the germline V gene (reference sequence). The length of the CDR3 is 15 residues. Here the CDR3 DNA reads TGTGCCAGCACGCAACAGGGATCTGGGGCCAACGTCCTGACTTTC. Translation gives CASTQQGSGANVLTF.

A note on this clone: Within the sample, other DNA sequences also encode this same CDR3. CDR3 protein: CASSLDRGSYEQYF. The CDR3 DNA is TGTGCCAGCAGCTTGGACAGGGGATCCTACGAGCAGTACTTC. The V call is TRBV5-4, the J call TRBJ2-7, with TRBD1 identical over 7 bases. CDR3 length: 14 amino acids. Germline lookup yields CDR1 SGHNT and CDR2 YYREEE (reference sequence). The ends lost 0 bases at V and 1 base at J; junction bases unmatched: 1.

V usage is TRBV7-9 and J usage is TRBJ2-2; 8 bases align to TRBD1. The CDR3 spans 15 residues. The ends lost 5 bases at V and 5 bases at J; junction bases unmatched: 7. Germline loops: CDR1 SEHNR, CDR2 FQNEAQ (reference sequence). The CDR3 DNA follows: TGTGCCAGCAGCCGGGGACAGGTGGGGACCGGGGAGCTGTTTTTT. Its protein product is CASSRGQVGTGELFF.

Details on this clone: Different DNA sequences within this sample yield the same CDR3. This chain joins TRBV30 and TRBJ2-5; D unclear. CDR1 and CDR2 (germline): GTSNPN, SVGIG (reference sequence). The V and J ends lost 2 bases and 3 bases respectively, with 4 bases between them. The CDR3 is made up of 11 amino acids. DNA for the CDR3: TGTGCCTGGAGTCATAAAGAGACCCAGTACTTC. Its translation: CAWSHKETQYF.

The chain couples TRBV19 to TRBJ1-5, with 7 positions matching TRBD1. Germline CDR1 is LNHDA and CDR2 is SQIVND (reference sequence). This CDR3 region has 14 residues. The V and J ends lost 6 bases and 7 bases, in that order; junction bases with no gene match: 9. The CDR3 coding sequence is TGTGCCAGTAGCGGGACAGCCCAAGGACAGCCCCAGCATTTT. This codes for CASSGTAQGQPQHF.

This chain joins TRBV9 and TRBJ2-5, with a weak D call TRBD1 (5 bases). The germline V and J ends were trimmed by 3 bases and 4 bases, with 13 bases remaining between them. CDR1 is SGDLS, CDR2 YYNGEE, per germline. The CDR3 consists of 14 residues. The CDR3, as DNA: TGTGCCAGCAGCGGGCCAGGGTGGGGAGAGACCCAGTACTTC. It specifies CASSGPGWGETQYF.